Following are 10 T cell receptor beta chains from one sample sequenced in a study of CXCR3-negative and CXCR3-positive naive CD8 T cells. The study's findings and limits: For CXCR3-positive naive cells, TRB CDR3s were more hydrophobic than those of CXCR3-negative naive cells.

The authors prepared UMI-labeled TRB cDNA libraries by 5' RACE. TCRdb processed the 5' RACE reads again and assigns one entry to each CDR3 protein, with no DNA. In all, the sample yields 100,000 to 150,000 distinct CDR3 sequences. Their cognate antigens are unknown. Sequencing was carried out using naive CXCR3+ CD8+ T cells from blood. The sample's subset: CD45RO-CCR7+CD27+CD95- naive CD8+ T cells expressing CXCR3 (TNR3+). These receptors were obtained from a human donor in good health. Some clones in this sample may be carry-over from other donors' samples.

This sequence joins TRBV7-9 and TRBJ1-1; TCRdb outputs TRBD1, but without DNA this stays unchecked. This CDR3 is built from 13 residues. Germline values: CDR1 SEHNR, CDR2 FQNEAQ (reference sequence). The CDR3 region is CASKTGMNTEAFF.

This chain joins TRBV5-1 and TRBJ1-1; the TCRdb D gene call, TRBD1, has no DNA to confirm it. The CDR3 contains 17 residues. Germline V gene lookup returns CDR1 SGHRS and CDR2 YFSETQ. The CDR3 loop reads CASSFDLTGGMNTEAFF.

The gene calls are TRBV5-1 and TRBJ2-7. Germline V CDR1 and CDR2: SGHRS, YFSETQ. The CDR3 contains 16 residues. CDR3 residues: CASSLAVTPTTYEQYF.

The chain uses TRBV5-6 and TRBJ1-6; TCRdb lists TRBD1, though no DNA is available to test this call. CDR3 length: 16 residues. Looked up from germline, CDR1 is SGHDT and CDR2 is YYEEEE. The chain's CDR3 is CASSLETGNMNSPLHF.

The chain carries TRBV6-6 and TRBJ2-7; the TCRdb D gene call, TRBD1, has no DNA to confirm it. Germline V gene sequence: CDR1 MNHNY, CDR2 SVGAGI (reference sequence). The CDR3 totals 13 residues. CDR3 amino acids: CASNVGTGPEQYF.

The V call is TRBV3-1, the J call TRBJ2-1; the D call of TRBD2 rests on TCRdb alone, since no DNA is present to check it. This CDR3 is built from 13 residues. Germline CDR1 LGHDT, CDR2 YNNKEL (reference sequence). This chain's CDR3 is CASSPLGGGEQFF.

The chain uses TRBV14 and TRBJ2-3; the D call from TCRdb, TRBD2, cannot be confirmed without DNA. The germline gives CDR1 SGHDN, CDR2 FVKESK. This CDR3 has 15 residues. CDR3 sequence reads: CASSQDWGGTDTQYF.

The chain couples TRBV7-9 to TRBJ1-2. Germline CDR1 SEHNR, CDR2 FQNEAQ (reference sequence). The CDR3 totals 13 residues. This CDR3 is CASSLPANYGYTF.

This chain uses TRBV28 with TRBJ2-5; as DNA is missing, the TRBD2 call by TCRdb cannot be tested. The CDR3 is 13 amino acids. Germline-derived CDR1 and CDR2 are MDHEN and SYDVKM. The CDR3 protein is CASSPIAEETQYF.

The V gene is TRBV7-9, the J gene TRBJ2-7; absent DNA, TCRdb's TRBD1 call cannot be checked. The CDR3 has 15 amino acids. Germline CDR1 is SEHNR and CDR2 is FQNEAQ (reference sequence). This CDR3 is CASSPMGTGNYEQYF.